One and the same sample provided the 2 T cell receptor beta chains below, sequenced in a study of T cell responses to AZD1222 COVID-19 vaccine. Some clones are missing from TCRdb's copy, which holds only in-frame ones; the method was immunoSEQ multiplex PCR. The sample holds about 130,000 clones, 90% seen once. This sample comprised peripheral blood, obtained on day 0 of AZD1222 vaccination. The receptor source for this set is an adult in good health.

The V gene is TRBV11-3, the J gene TRBJ2-3; 9 bases align to TRBD2. The V gene's germline CDR1 is SGHNT and CDR2 YENEEA. Losses at the gene ends were 0 bases for V and 0 bases for J; bases not matched to a gene: 13. This CDR3 is built from 20 residues. Here the CDR3 reads CASSLEASGALPLSTDTQYF. CDR3 bases: TGTGCCAGCAGCTTAGAGGCTAGCGGGGCGCTACCCCTTAGCACAGATACGCAGTATTTT.

J is TRBJ2-3 and V is TRBV6-5; D is undetermined. Germline V gene data show CDR1 as MNHEY and CDR2 as SVGAGI. The V end was cut by 0 bases, the J end by 3 bases, with 10 bases between. CDR3 length: 15 amino acids. This CDR3 is CASSYSRVQTDTQYF. The CDR3 DNA follows: TGTGCCAGCAGTTACTCGAGAGTACAGACAGATACGCAGTATTTT.